The 13 T cell receptor beta chains in this list originate from one sample, sequenced in a study of blood T cells in healthy people across ages (dated by TCRdb to the mid-2010s). Library preparation was by 5' RACE. TCRdb lists the instrument as Illumina HiSeq 2500. A second PCR of about 6 to 11 cycles was performed with a sample-barcoded 5' primer and a J-beta primer mix. Starting from the raw public reads, TCRdb applied fastp trimming at Q25, assembled clones with MiXCR and retained in-frame beta chains. Each record represents a unique CDR3 protein, reported with the most common genes and DNA among its rows. The sample includes about 690,000 distinct CDR3 sequences, with 40% to 50% observed a single time. The ten top clones hold 25% to 35% of the sample. The sample consisted of blood. These receptors originate from an elderly man in good health.

Ten or more counts support this clonotype. V and J are TRBV4-1 and TRBJ2-2; 8 nucleotides line up with TRBD1. The junction had 1 base not matched to a gene; V was cut back by 1 base and J by 3 bases. CDR3 length: 15 amino acids. The germline CDR1 and CDR2 sequences are MGHRA and YSYEKL. The CDR3 DNA sequence: TGCGCCAGCAGCCAAGTGGACAGGGACACCGGGGAGCTGTTTTTT. Amino acids: CASSQVDRDTGELFF.

The CDR3 loop reads CASSGGTVTDTQYF. The CDR3 DNA sequence: TGCGCCAGCAGCGGAGGGACAGTAACAGATACGCAGTATTTT. The chain has TRBV5-1 and TRBJ2-3, with D tentatively TRBD1 (7 bases). Germline V CDR1 and CDR2: SGHRS, YFSETQ. Trimming cost V 4 bases and J 3 bases, with 12 bases left between them. The length of the CDR3 is 14 residues.

This chain connects TRBV3-1 to TRBJ2-3, with 12 bases identical to TRBD2. The ends lost 4 bases at V and 4 bases at J; junction bases unmatched: 3. The CDR3 covers 15 residues. Germline values: CDR1 LGHDT, CDR2 YNNKEL (reference sequence). CDR3 amino acids: CASSRPSGGADTQYF. The CDR3 DNA sequence: TGTGCCAGCAGCCGCCCTAGCGGGGGGGCAGATACGCAGTATTTT.

The chain couples TRBV4-3 to TRBJ2-6; D not resolved. V gave up 3 bases and J gave up 2 bases, with 8 bases separating them. Germline CDR1 reads LGHNA; CDR2 reads YSLEER. This CDR3 spans 15 amino acids. In DNA form, the CDR3 reads TGCGCCAGCAGCCAGGCCCTGCCTGGGGCCAACGTCCTGACTTTC. It encodes CASSQALPGANVLTF.

This clonotype was observed once. The chain employs TRBV10-3 and TRBJ2-5; 12 positions agree with TRBD2. CDR1 and CDR2 (germline): ENHRY, SYGVKD. The length of the CDR3 is 16 residues. V shed 5 bases and J 2 bases; nucleotides not matched to a gene: 6. The CDR3 reads CAISRGLAGQQETQYF. The CDR3 region has the DNA TGTGCCATCAGTCGAGGACTAGCGGGGCAGCAAGAGACCCAGTACTTC.

This clonotype was seen a few times. The CDR3 DNA is TGTGCTAGTGGTTTCCGGGACAAGAAAATAGAGACCCAGTACTTC. Protein sequence: CASGFRDKKIETQYF. This rearrangement joins TRBV12-5 to TRBJ2-5, with D possibly TRBD1 on 6 matching bases. The CDR3 spans 15 residues. Germline CDR1 LGHNT, CDR2 FRNRAP. V was clipped by 3 bases and J by 4 bases, with 15 bases between them.

CDR3 protein: CASSVSSGRNNEQFF. The DNA for the CDR3 is TGTGCCAGCAGCGTGTCTAGCGGGCGAAACAATGAGCAGTTCTTC. The chain uses TRBV9 and TRBJ2-1; 8 bases are a match to TRBD2. Trimming cost V 2 bases and J 5 bases; bases outside gene matches: 6. Germline CDR1 is SGDLS and CDR2 is YYNGEE. The CDR3 has 15 amino acids.

This clonotype was seen more than once but under ten times. This chain links TRBV27 with TRBJ2-1; D not resolved. The germline CDR1 and CDR2 sequences are MNHEY and SMNVEV (reference sequence). This CDR3 is built from 16 residues. V dropped 2 bases and J dropped 3 bases, with 14 bases sitting between them. In DNA, the CDR3 is TGTGCCAGCAGTTTAGTCGCGCGAAAAAACTACAATGAGCAGTTCTTC. It is translated as CASSLVARKNYNEQFF.

As for this clonotype: One end of the junction does not line up with germline, which may come from a read error. The chain recombines TRBV7-6 with TRBJ1-2, with D tentatively TRBD1 (5 bases). Germline V lookup: CDR1 SGHVS, CDR2 FNYEAQ. This CDR3 is 16 amino acids long. CDR3 coding DNA: TGTACCAGCAGCTTTAGTTCAGTGTTTGGGGACGATGGCTACACCTTC. Protein product: CTSSFSSVFGDDGYTF. Full variable domain (missing parts from reference TRBV7-6 and TRBJ1-2): GAGVSQSPRYKVTKRGQDVALRCDPISGHVSLYWYRQALGQGPEFLTYFNYEAQQDKSGLPNDRFSAERPEGSISTLTIQRTEQRDSAMYRCTSSFSSVFGDDGYTFGSGTRLTVV.

This clonotype was seen at least ten times. The chain employs TRBV9 and TRBJ1-1; possible D gene TRBD1, 5 bases. V was cut by 3 bases and J by 3 bases, with 9 bases left in between. Germline V CDR1 and CDR2: SGDLS, YYNGEE. The CDR3 length is 13 residues. The CDR3 sequence: CASSETAYTEAFF. In nucleotides, the CDR3 is TGTGCCAGCAGCGAGACAGCATACACTGAAGCTTTCTTT.

The genes are TRBV20-1 and TRBJ2-3; 14 nucleotides match TRBD2. Per the germline V gene, CDR1 is DFQATT and CDR2 is SNEGSKA (reference sequence). CDR3 length: 18 amino acids. J gave up 1 base and V 4 bases, and 10 bases lay outside the gene matches. CDR3 sequence reads: CSAIPGLAGVLRTDTQYF. CDR3 sequence (DNA): TGCAGTGCTATTCCGGGACTAGCGGGAGTCCTACGCACAGATACGCAGTATTTT.

This clonotype was observed a few times. The chain recombines TRBV29-1 with TRBJ2-7; D gene uncertain. Germline V gene sequence: CDR1 SQVTM, CDR2 ANQGSEA. Trimming stripped 2 bases from V and 2 bases from J, with 4 bases between. The CDR3 totals 11 residues. The CDR3 region has the DNA TGCAGCGTTGAACCCCCCTACGAGCAGTACTTC. Amino acids: CSVEPPYEQYF.

The CDR3 DNA is TGCAGTGCAAGAAAGACAGGGGGGAGCAATCAGCCCCAGCATTTT. Its translation: CSARKTGGSNQPQHF. The gene calls are TRBV20-1 and TRBJ1-5; TRBD1 agrees at 9 bases. The CDR3 has 15 amino acids. The V and J ends lost 6 bases and 1 base, in that order; junction bases with no gene match: 7. CDR1 is DFQATT and CDR2 is SNEGSKA in the germline V gene (reference sequence).